This T cell receptor (beta chain) is from a study of tumor-infiltrating lymphocytes in primary liver carcinoma. They got blood RNA out of unsorted whole blood and also pulled out germline DNA. Starting from 500 ng of total RNA, TCR beta cDNA was produced with a primer in the constant region. Library construction for TCR beta comprised three nested multiplex PCR rounds performed with slightly modified ARM-PCR. The two initial PCR rounds, about 9 cycles each, used TRBV1-TRBV30 forward and C-beta reverse primers. TCRdb reanalysed the multiplex PCR reads using MiXCR and keeps one entry per CDR3 protein. This table has around 330,000 distinct CDR3 sequences, around three fifths appearing once. The length of the CDR3 is 15 residues. The germline V gene encodes CDR1 MDHEN and CDR2 SYDVKM. A remark on this clonotype: A much larger clone lies a single base off, so this may be a read error.

Sequences were obtained from peripheral blood. The genes are TRBV28 and TRBJ2-6; 8 bases map to TRBD2. The receptor comes from a man aged 40-55 years with primary liver carcinoma and hepatitis B virus infection. The CDR3 region has the DNA TGTGCCAGCACGGGGGGGAACTCTGGGGCCAACGTCATGACTTTC. Protein product: CASTGGNSGANVMTF.